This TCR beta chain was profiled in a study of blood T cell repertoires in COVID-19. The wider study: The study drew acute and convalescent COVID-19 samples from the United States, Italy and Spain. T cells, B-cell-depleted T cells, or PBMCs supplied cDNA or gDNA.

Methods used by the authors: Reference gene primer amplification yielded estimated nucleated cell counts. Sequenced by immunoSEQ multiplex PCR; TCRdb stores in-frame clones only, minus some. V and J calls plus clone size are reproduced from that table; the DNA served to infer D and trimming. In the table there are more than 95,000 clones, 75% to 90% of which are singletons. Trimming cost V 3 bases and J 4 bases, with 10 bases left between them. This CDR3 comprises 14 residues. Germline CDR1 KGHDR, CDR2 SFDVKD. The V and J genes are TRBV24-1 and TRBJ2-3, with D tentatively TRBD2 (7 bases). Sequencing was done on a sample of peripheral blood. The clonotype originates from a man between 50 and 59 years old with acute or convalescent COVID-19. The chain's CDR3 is CATSDAGASDTQYF. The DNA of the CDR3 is TGTGCCACCAGTGATGCGGGGGCATCAGATACGCAGTATTTT.